The 14 T cell receptor beta chains below come from one sample, sequenced in a study of blood T cell repertoires in COVID-19. The data were produced by immunoSEQ multiplex PCR, yet TCRdb's version contains in-frame clones alone and is incomplete. The sample includes hundreds of thousands of clones, around 83% seen only once; the top ten take about 8.9%. The sequenced material came from peripheral blood. These receptors were obtained from a man aged 80 or over with acute or convalescent COVID-19.

The chain recombines TRBV11-2 with TRBJ1-1; 11 bases are shared with TRBD1. This CDR3 is 16 amino acids long. The junction had 6 bases not matched to a gene; V was cut back by 5 bases and J by 1 base. Germline CDR1 and CDR2: SGHAT and FQNNGV. CDR3 sequence: CASSRGQGVGNTEAFF. The CDR3 nucleotides read TGTGCCAGCAGCCGGGGACAGGGGGTGGGGAACACTGAAGCTTTCTTT.

This sequence joins TRBV6-5 and TRBJ1-2; D ambiguous. With 7 bases removed from V and 8 bases from J, the gap between germline ends came to 17 bases. Germline V gene sequence: CDR1 MNHEY, CDR2 SVGAGI. The length of the CDR3 is 13 residues. CDR3 region: CASTQRAFRGYTF. For the CDR3, the DNA is TGTGCCAGCACCCAGCGGGCCTTTAGGGGCTACACCTTC.

The V and J genes are TRBV6-5 and TRBJ2-1, with 11 bases fitting TRBD2. The germline V gene encodes CDR1 MNHEY and CDR2 SVGAGI. V gave up 6 bases and J gave up 7 bases; unmatched junction bases: 8. The CDR3 consists of 15 residues. This CDR3 is CASRTLAGGNNEQFF. DNA for the CDR3: TGTGCCAGCAGGACCCTAGCGGGGGGCAATAATGAGCAGTTCTTC.

The rearrangement links TRBV6-6 to TRBJ1-1, with D perhaps TRBD1 (5 bases). Trimming stripped 6 bases from V and 5 bases from J, with 16 bases between. The CDR3 is 14 residues long. The germline gives CDR1 MNHNY, CDR2 SVGAGI (reference sequence). The CDR3 loop is CASRWRDSSTEAFF. The CDR3 DNA follows: TGTGCCAGCAGGTGGAGGGACTCCTCAACTGAAGCTTTCTTT.

The chain has TRBV6-1 and TRBJ1-5; D remains ambiguous. The CDR3 is made up of 12 amino acids. CDR1 is MNHNS, CDR2 SASEGT, per germline. Trimming left V 3 bases short and J 2 bases short, with 2 bases between. In DNA, the CDR3 is TGTGCCAGCAGTGACGGCAATCAGCCCCAGCATTTT. This encodes CASSDGNQPQHF.

Details on this clone: Distinct nucleotide sequences in the sample also encode this CDR3. This chain connects TRBV6-5 to TRBJ1-5; 10 nucleotides align to TRBD1. Losses at the gene ends were 6 bases for V and 3 bases for J; bases not matched to a gene: 5. The germline gives CDR1 MNHEY, CDR2 SVGAGI. The CDR3 spans 15 residues. This chain's CDR3 is CASRPGQGNNQPQHF. CDR3 in DNA: TGTGCCAGCAGGCCGGGACAGGGGAACAATCAGCCCCAGCATTTT.

This chain joins TRBV5-1 and TRBJ2-3; 9 bases fit TRBD1. From germline, CDR1 is SGHRS and CDR2 YFSETQ. Trimming removed 0 bases from V and 3 bases from J; junction bases left unmatched: 2. This CDR3 spans 15 amino acids. The CDR3 DNA follows: TGCGCCAGCAGCTTGGACAGGGGGCTTACAGATACGCAGTATTTT. It yields the protein CASSLDRGLTDTQYF.

The CDR3 spells CASSEYGQGARDEQFF. The CDR3 nucleotides read TGTGCCAGCAGTGAATATGGACAGGGGGCGCGGGATGAGCAGTTCTTC. V usage is TRBV25-1 and J usage is TRBJ2-1; 11 bases match TRBD1. This CDR3 region has 16 residues. V gave up 0 bases and J gave up 8 bases; unmatched junction bases: 6. Germline V gene data show CDR1 as MGHDK and CDR2 as SYGVNS.

The chain carries TRBV15 and TRBJ2-6; D ambiguous. The CDR3 length is 19 residues. Trimming pared 1 base from V and 0 bases from J, leaving 16 bases between. Germline CDR1 reads LNHNV; CDR2 reads YYDKDF (reference sequence). The DNA for the CDR3 is TGTGCCACCAGCAGAGGAGGATGGCCCCCTAACTCTGGGGCCAACGTCCTGACTTTC. Translating gives CATSRGGWPPNSGANVLTF.

This rearrangement joins TRBV5-1 to TRBJ2-5, with D maybe TRBD1 (6 bases). This CDR3 comprises 15 residues. V dropped 1 base and J dropped 4 bases, with 14 bases sitting between them. Germline assignment: CDR1 SGHRS and CDR2 YFSETQ. The CDR3 loop reads CASSLTGFGGETQYF. DNA for the CDR3: TGCGCCAGCAGCTTGACAGGGTTCGGCGGAGAGACCCAGTACTTC.

This clone showed up just a few times. This chain joins TRBV5-6 and TRBJ1-6; 7 nucleotides agree with TRBD1. V lost 4 bases, J lost 8 bases, and 6 bases stayed unmatched. This CDR3 is 14 amino acids long. Per germline, CDR1 SGHDT and CDR2 YYEEEE. The CDR3 protein is CASSLGQVDSPLHF. The CDR3 nucleotides read TGTGCCAGCAGCCTAGGACAGGTGGATTCACCCCTCCACTTT.

The chain uses TRBV9 and TRBJ1-3, with 7 bases fitting TRBD1. The V gene's germline CDR1 is SGDLS and CDR2 YYNGEE. This CDR3 contains 16 residues. With 0 bases clipped from V and 2 bases from J, the junction kept 5 bases outside the gene matches. For the CDR3, the DNA is TGTGCCAGCAGCGTAGGTATCACAGGGGCTGGAAACACCATATATTTT. The encoded protein is CASSVGITGAGNTIYF.

The V gene is TRBV10-2, the J gene TRBJ1-5; 8 nucleotides agree with TRBD1. The CDR3 contains 15 residues. The V segment lost 7 bases and the J segment 0 bases; nucleotides outside the gene matches: 5. CDR1 and CDR2 (germline): WSHSY, SAAADI. DNA of the CDR3: TGCGCCAGCACCAGACAGGGGAATAGCAATCAGCCCCAGCATTTT. It yields the protein CASTRQGNSNQPQHF.

V is TRBV24-1 and J is TRBJ2-7; TRBD1 is a possible D gene (6 bases). The CDR3 covers 16 residues. Deletions cut 3 bases from V and 3 bases from J, with 17 bases between. The germline gives CDR1 KGHDR, CDR2 SFDVKD. The CDR3 sequence: CATSDPSGTSHYEQYF. In nucleotides, the CDR3 is TGTGCCACCAGTGATCCCTCCGGGACAAGCCACTACGAGCAGTACTTC.